Here is one T cell receptor (beta chain) with its context. Its matching antigen is unknown. The sample belongs to a study of a mutant IDH1 vaccine in newly diagnosed glioma. TCRdb keeps only in-frame clones here, not all; method: immunoSEQ multiplex PCR. The sample includes roughly 62,000 clones, around 91% of them seen just once. Time point defined: week 11, during vaccination. One vaccine dose held 300 ug of mutant IDH1 20-mer peptide and came with topical imiquimod. The sequencing used PBMCs, collected from a glioma patient whose treatment included an IDH1 peptide vaccine. The receptor was isolated from a man aged 40-49 years with glioma.

CDR3 sequence: CASRPNPRTGRNSVHDNEQFF. CDR3 sequence (DNA): TGTGCCAGTAGACCCAACCCTAGGACAGGACGCAACTCAGTCCACGACAATGAGCAGTTCTTC. The rearrangement uses TRBV19 and TRBJ2-1, with 7 bases that match TRBD1. CDR3 size: 21 residues. J gave up 5 bases and V 6 bases, and 28 bases lay outside the gene matches. The germline V gene encodes CDR1 LNHDA and CDR2 SQIVND (reference sequence). The entire variable domain, with the rest obtained from reference TRBV19 and TRBJ2-1, is as follows: DGGITQSPKYLFRKEGQNVTLSCEQNLNHDAMYWYRQDPGQGLRLIYYSQIVNDFQKGDIAEGYSVSREKKESFPLTVTSAQKNPTAFYLCASRPNPRTGRNSVHDNEQFFGPGTRLTVL.